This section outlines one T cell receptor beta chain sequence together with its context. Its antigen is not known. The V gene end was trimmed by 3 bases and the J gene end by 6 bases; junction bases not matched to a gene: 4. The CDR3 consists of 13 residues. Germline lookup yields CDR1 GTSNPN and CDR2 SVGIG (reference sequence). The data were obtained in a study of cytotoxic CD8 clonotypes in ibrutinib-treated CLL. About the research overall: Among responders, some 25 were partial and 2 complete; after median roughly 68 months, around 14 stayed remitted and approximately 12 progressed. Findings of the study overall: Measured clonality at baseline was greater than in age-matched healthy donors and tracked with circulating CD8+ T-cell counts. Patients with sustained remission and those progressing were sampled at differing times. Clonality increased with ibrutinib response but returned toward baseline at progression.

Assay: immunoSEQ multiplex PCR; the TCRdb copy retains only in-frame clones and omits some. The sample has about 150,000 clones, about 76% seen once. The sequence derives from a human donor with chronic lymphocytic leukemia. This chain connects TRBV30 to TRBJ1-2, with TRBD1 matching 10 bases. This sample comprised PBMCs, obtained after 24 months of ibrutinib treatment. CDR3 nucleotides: TGTGCCTGGAGGGCTGGGACAGGGGATGGCTACACCTTC. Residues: CAWRAGTGDGYTF.